This T cell receptor (beta chain) was captured in a study of identifying expanded T cells in peripheral blood (dated by TCRdb to between 2018 and 2020). Context from the whole study: Four technical replicates, made by sequencing separate aliquots from the same pool of genomic DNA, were compared pairwise.

The CDR3 contains 14 residues, cysteine and phenylalanine counted. Left in the record is the CDR3 DNA by itself, 42 bases read in frame from the first base. In the germline V gene, CDR1 corresponds to MNHEY and CDR2 to SVGAGI. V was cut back by 5 bases and J by 14 bases, leaving a gap of 24 bases between them. During the collection period, no infections or other immune events were recorded for the healthy donors. Blood repertoires from healthy donors were used as a training cohort for calibrating time-dependent variance in a beta-binomial model of differential abundance of T-cell clones. The training cohort included approximately 10 healthy donors, of whom 3 were female and 7 were male. Donor ages ranged from about 29 to 65 years, with an average of approximately 43 years. Whole blood from each healthy donor was obtained from a commercial supplier and was collected at three time points about two weeks apart. For immunosequencing, genomic DNA was extracted from unsorted whole blood.

The immunoSEQ Assay, which uses bias-controlled multiplex PCR amplification of genomic DNA, was used to profile TCRbeta CDR3 regions. The study's own analysis went as follows. To quantify the absolute abundance of each unique TCRbeta CDR3 region, the sequences were collapsed and filtered. Differential abundance was assessed using a binomial (Fisher-equivalent) model and a beta-binomial model in which time-dependent variance fitted from healthy donors was added. Clones with fewer than 5 combined templates were removed, and differential abundance was called for clones with a Benjamini-Hochberg FDR below 0.01. The form v = (b*log(k)+a)^2 was used to model beta-binomial variance as a function of total template count across the two samples. The source is immuneACCESS, and TCRdb retained only in-frame sequences with V and J called. Part of the clones is not carried over; for the studies checked, unresolved V genes explain less than half of this, and the remainder is unexplained. That table is the source of V, J and clone size, and D and trimming were worked out from the DNA. The sample contains fewer than 80,000 clones, around 81% of them found a single time. The ten most abundant clones make up about 19% of the sample.

Comments on this clone: Its antigen is currently not known. Base qualities are missing; no much larger clone stands one base away.

The study at large found these results: About 1.1 differentially abundant clones were flagged by the binomial model between technical replicates, whereas about 16 and 20 were flagged over around two weeks and four weeks, respectively. The authors expected that biological variance in healthy repertoires might rise further over much longer intervals, such as months to years. Both the number of clones called differentially abundant and the false-positive rate were significantly reduced by the beta-binomial model across all healthy-donor time intervals. In all healthy donors, the variance in clone template counts between samples taken roughly 14 days apart rose significantly as total template count increased.

The sequence links TRBV6-5 to TRBJ1-2, with TRBD1 perhaps the D gene, on 6 matching bases. The sequenced sample was blood. This receptor was taken from a person aged 18 to 75 in good health. Read as DNA, the sequence is TGTGCCAGCAGTCCGCAGGGGACTCAGTCGGCGCCGACCTTC. Its protein product is CASSPQGTQSAPTF.